The rows below give T cell receptor beta chains drawn from one sample of a study of cytomegalovirus exposure and HLA in healthy donors. TCRdb's copy holds only in-frame clones and misses some; the assay was immunoSEQ multiplex PCR. The sample yields 100,000 to 150,000 clones, about four fifths seen once. The sequenced material came from PBMCs. The receptors stem from a man aged 40-55 years in good health and CMV-seronegative. Both conserved end residues are part of each CDR3. A D gene is named only where the DNA matches it firmly. Some rows have no size entry. The others give once, few or many, or a class for an expanded clone.

J,V,D,size,DNA,CDR3
TRBJ2-2,TRBV7-9,-,-,TGTGCCAGCAGTGCGACAGGGAACACCGGGGAGCTGTTTTTT,CASSATGNTGELFF
TRBJ2-3,TRBV2,-,-,TGTGCCAGCAGTGTCGAGCATAGCACAGATACGCAGTATTTT,CASSVEHSTDTQYF
TRBJ1-5,TRBV11-2,-,-,TGTGCCAGCAGCCTCAGCGGGGGGAAGGGTCAGCCCCAGCATTTT,CASSLSGGKGQPQHF
TRBJ2-3,TRBV19,-,few,TGTGCCAGTAGTATAATGGGCAGCACAGATACGCAGTATTTT,CASSIMGSTDTQYF
TRBJ1-1,TRBV6-5,TRBD1,-,TGTGCCAGCGGCGACAGGGGGGACACTGAAGCTTTCTTT,CASGDRGDTEAFF
TRBJ1-2,TRBV9,-,-,TGTGCCAGCAGCGTAGGGGAGACCCTCTATGGCTACACCTTC,CASSVGETLYGYTF
TRBJ2-1,TRBV11-3,-,few,TGTGCCAGCAGCTTAGGGAACGGAGACAATGAGCAGTTCTTC,CASSLGNGDNEQFF
TRBJ2-5,TRBV7-2,-,-,TGTGCCAGCAGCTTAGTGTCTGAGACCCAGTACTTC,CASSLVSETQYF
TRBJ2-3,TRBV27,-,-,TGTGCCAGCAGTTTATCGGAGGACCGCACAGATACGCAGTATTTT,CASSLSEDRTDTQYF
TRBJ1-3,TRBV10-3,-,-,TGTGCCATCAGTATCCAACAGACCTTCTCTGGAAACACCATATATTTT,CAISIQQTFSGNTIYF
TRBJ2-3,TRBV4-2,-,-,TGTGCCAGCAGCCCCATCCGACAGCAGGACTACACAGATACGCAGTATTTT,CASSPIRQQDYTDTQYF
TRBJ2-3,TRBV11-2,TRBD2,-,TGTGCCAGCAGCTTCCAGGCGGGGGGCCTAATAGATACGCAGTATTTT,CASSFQAGGLIDTQYF
TRBJ1-5,TRBV7-8,-,-,TGTGCCAGCAGTCCTCGACAGGATAGCAATCAGCCCCAGCATTTT,CASSPRQDSNQPQHF
TRBJ2-7,TRBV5-4,TRBD1,-,TGTGCCAGCAGTTTACCGGGACAGGGCCCCTACGAGCAGTACTTC,CASSLPGQGPYEQYF
TRBJ2-5,TRBV7-3,-,once,TGTGCCAGCAGCTCGACCAGGGATGAGACCCAGTACTTC,CASSSTRDETQYF
TRBJ1-6,TRBV19,-,-,TGTGCCAGTAGTATAGGCAGCGCACTTGATTCACCCCTCCACTTT,CASSIGSALDSPLHF
TRBJ2-1,TRBV15,TRBD2,few,TGTGCCACTTCCCGGGGGGGTCAGGCCGCCGAGCAGTTCTTC,CATSRGGQAAEQFF
TRBJ2-4,TRBV10-3,-,-,TGTGCCATCAGTTTAGGGGATAATGACATTCAGTACTTC,CAISLGDNDIQYF
TRBJ1-2,TRBV25-1,-,-,TGTGCCAGCAGTGAATACGCAGGGCGGCGAGGCTACACCTTC,CASSEYAGRRGYTF
TRBJ1-6,TRBV18,-,-,TGTGCCAGCTCAACCGGGAAGACTTCACCCCTCCACTTT,CASSTGKTSPLHF